A selection of T cell receptor beta chains follows, all from one sample in a study of T cells after yellow fever vaccination. TCRdb reprocessed the 5' RACE reads via MiXCR and lists one record per CDR3 protein. The sample yields about 360,000 distinct CDR3 sequences, over 5% seen once. The material sequenced was PBMCs, taken 5 days after the yellow fever booster vaccination. These receptors originate from a man aged 30-40 years who received the YFV17D yellow fever vaccine. The CDR3 runs from the conserved cysteine through the conserved F or W. A D gene is named only where the DNA matches it firmly. Clone size is not always given. Where it is, it says once, few, many or a class for expanded clones.

v_call	d_call	j_call	clone_size	cdr3_aa	cdr3_nt
TRBV3-1	TRBD2	TRBJ2-7	-	CASSQVGTSSFEQYF	TGTGCCAGCAGCCAAGTGGGGACTAGTTCCTTCGAGCAGTACTTC
TRBV7-9	-	TRBJ1-2	few	CASSGGPKYGYTF	TGTGCCAGCAGCGGAGGACCGAAATATGGCTACACCTTC
TRBV7-3	TRBD2	TRBJ2-2	few	CASSTGGGLKTGELFF	TGTGCCAGCAGCACCGGGGGGGGCTTGAAGACCGGGGAGCTGTTTTTT
TRBV7-2	-	TRBJ1-1	few	CASSSTGMNTEAFF	TGTGCCAGCAGCAGTACAGGGATGAACACTGAAGCTTTCTTT
TRBV11-2	TRBD2	TRBJ2-1	few	CASSLKIRTSGTNNEQFF	TGTGCCAGCAGCTTAAAGATCCGGACTAGCGGGACTAACAATGAGCAGTTCTTC
TRBV3-1	-	TRBJ1-1	many	CASSQIRGTEAFF	TGTGCCAGCAGCCAGATAAGGGGGACTGAAGCTTTCTTT
TRBV5-4	-	TRBJ2-1	-	CASSLDVGTGASEQFF	TGTGCCAGCAGCTTGGACGTCGGGACTGGAGCGTCGGAGCAGTTCTTC
TRBV20-1	TRBD1	TRBJ2-2	-	CSARSVGTGTGELFF	TGCAGTGCTAGATCCGTCGGGACAGGGACCGGGGAGCTGTTTTTT
TRBV5-1	-	TRBJ2-7	many	CASSLASEGYEQYF	TGCGCCAGCAGCTTGGCTAGCGAGGGTTACGAGCAGTACTTC
TRBV7-8	-	TRBJ2-4	few	CASILQIAKNIQYF	TGTGCCAGCATCCTACAGATAGCCAAAAACATTCAGTACTTC
TRBV9	-	TRBJ2-3	few	CASSVEWGSDTQYF	TGTGCCAGCAGCGTAGAATGGGGGAGCGATACGCAGTATTTT
TRBV7-2	TRBD1	TRBJ2-6	-	CASSLRTGAGANVLTF	TGTGCCAGCAGCTTACGGACAGGGGCTGGGGCCAACGTCCTGACTTTC
TRBV7-8	-	TRBJ2-7	many	CASSLGKATVSYEQYF	TGTGCCAGCAGCTTAGGGAAGGCGACAGTCTCCTACGAGCAGTACTTC
TRBV6-1	-	TRBJ2-7	many	CASNYGPRDYEQYF	TGTGCCAGCAACTACGGACCCAGGGACTACGAGCAGTACTTC
TRBV7-9	-	TRBJ1-2	few	CASSPGGGNYGYTF	TGTGCCAGCAGCCCCGGTGGGGGGAACTATGGCTACACCTTC
TRBV5-1	TRBD1	TRBJ1-6	many	CASSSSGTGDSPLHF	TGCGCCAGCAGCTCCTCCGGGACAGGGGATTCACCCCTCCACTTT
TRBV5-1	-	TRBJ2-7	many	CASSGGPYEQYF	TGTGCCAGCAGCGGCGGCCCCTACGAGCAGTACTTC
TRBV7-2	TRBD2	TRBJ2-2	many	CASLIGTTPTGELFF	TGTGCCAGCTTGATCGGGACTACACCCACCGGGGAGCTGTTTTTT
TRBV28	-	TRBJ2-1	-	CASSQPGSAYNEQFF	TGTGCCAGCAGCCAGCCAGGCTCGGCGTACAATGAGCAGTTCTTC
TRBV20-1	TRBD1	TRBJ1-2	few	CSASVSQGAFGYTF	TGCAGTGCTAGTGTATCCCAGGGGGCATTCGGCTACACCTTC
TRBV4-3	-	TRBJ2-2	many	CASSQVSPPNGGELFF	TGCGCCAGCAGCCAAGTTTCCCCGCCGAACGGCGGGGAGCTGTTTTTT
TRBV29-1	TRBD2	TRBJ2-7	-	CSVPSSGGMTREQYF	TGCAGCGTCCCGTCCTCGGGAGGAATGACGCGTGAGCAGTACTTC
TRBV10-1	-	TRBJ1-5	few	CASSATGGGRYSNQPQHF	TGCGCCAGCAGTGCAACGGGGGGCGGAAGATATAGCAATCAGCCCCAGCATTTT
TRBV5-5	-	TRBJ1-4	-	CASSLAVGKLFF	TGTGCCAGCAGCTTGGCGGTGGGAAAACTGTTTTTT
TRBV2	TRBD1	TRBJ2-7	many	CASSEIPGTGNYEQYF	TGTGCCAGCAGTGAAATCCCCGGGACAGGGAATTACGAGCAGTACTTC
TRBV12-3/TRBV12-4	-	TRBJ2-7	few	CASSLVVPTTSEQYF	TGTGCCAGCAGTTTAGTGGTGCCTACTACGTCGGAGCAGTACTTC
TRBV20-1	-	TRBJ1-1	few	CSATDQGTEAFF	TGCAGTGCCACAGACCAGGGGACTGAAGCTTTCTTT
TRBV5-1	-	TRBJ2-7	many	CASSEGLRFGEQYF	TGCGCCAGCAGTGAGGGACTGAGATTCGGCGAGCAGTACTTC
TRBV28	-	TRBJ2-3	many	CASSFMTDTQYF	TGTGCCAGCAGTTTTATGACAGATACGCAGTATTTT
TRBV5-1	-	TRBJ2-5	-	CASSLQGMIETQYF	TGCGCCAGCAGCCTGCAGGGGATGATAGAGACCCAGTACTTC
TRBV7-2	TRBD2	TRBJ2-7	-	CASGVAGGQYEQYF	TGTGCCAGCGGAGTAGCGGGAGGGCAATACGAGCAGTACTTC
TRBV7-2	-	TRBJ2-1	few	CASSLEWPHDEQFF	TGTGCCAGCAGCTTAGAATGGCCCCACGATGAGCAGTTCTTC
TRBV6-1	-	TRBJ2-1	many	CASSQILSGIGSYNEQFF	TGTGCCAGCAGTCAAATACTAAGTGGGATTGGATCCTACAATGAGCAGTTCTTC
TRBV12-3/TRBV12-4	-	TRBJ1-5	many	CASSLSGNQPQHF	TGTGCCAGCAGTTTAAGCGGCAATCAGCCCCAGCATTTT
TRBV6-1	-	TRBJ2-3	few	CATQLRVPPAQYF	TGTGCCACCCAACTCAGGGTCCCCCCCGCGCAGTATTTT
TRBV20-1	TRBD2	TRBJ2-1	many	CSAREGRSGSNEQFF	TGCAGTGCGAGGGAGGGTCGCTCCGGTTCCAATGAGCAGTTCTTC
TRBV28	-	TRBJ2-2	-	CASRLLGGELFF	TGTGCCAGCAGGCTACTAGGCGGGGAGCTGTTTTTT
TRBV28	-	TRBJ2-7	many	CASGGSSYEQYF	TGTGCCAGCGGAGGCAGCTCCTACGAGCAGTACTTC
TRBV30	TRBD2	TRBJ2-7	many	CAWSPGTTSEQYF	TGTGCCTGGAGCCCAGGGACTACATCCGAGCAGTACTTC